The 14 T cell receptor beta chains presented below share a single source sample, sequenced in a study of tumor and adjacent non-tumor tissue in lung cancer. This sample's RNA came from whole unsorted tissue. More than 3 cm separated this lung sample from the edge of the tumor. TCRbeta libraries were built with three rounds of nested PCR, modified from ARM-PCR. One entry per CDR3 protein, called by TCRdb with MiXCR from the multiplex PCR reads. The sample includes 85,000 or so distinct CDR3 sequences, around 80% of them seen just once. Sequencing was done on a sample of distant non-tumor lung tissue. Receptor source: a woman aged 45 to 65 with non-small cell lung cancer.

The table lists this clonotype with many counts. The chain uses TRBV20-1 and TRBJ2-1, with 11 bases aligning to TRBD2. From germline, CDR1 is DFQATT and CDR2 SNEGSKA (reference sequence). Trimming cost V 7 bases and J 12 bases; bases outside gene matches: 11. This CDR3 has 13 amino acids. CDR3 bases: TGCAGTGTGCCAACTAGCGGGAGTTCGGGGCAGTTCTTC. Encoded protein: CSVPTSGSSGQFF.

This clonotype is medium-sized by share. The genes are TRBV11-2 and TRBJ2-6; D call uncertain. This CDR3 has 13 amino acids. Germline CDR1 is SGHAT and CDR2 is FQNNGV. Between the trimmed V and J ends, which lost 1 base and 9 bases, there was a span of 7 bases. The CDR3 sequence is CASSLGSFNVLTF. The CDR3 DNA reads TGTGCCAGCAGCTTAGGGTCGTTCAACGTCCTGACTTTC.

In regard to this clonotype: Germline is not matched at one junction end, which may reflect a read error. DNA of the CDR3: TGTGTCAGCAGTTACTCAGGGGGAGCCACTGGGGAGCTGTTTTTT. Its protein is CVSSYSGGATGELFF. The chain links TRBV6-5 to TRBJ2-2; 7 nucleotides line up with TRBD1. The CDR3 is made up of 15 amino acids. From germline, CDR1 is MNHEY and CDR2 SVGAGI.

This clonotype has more than one count but fewer than ten. This may be a read error: a much more frequent sequence differs by one nucleotide. V is TRBV10-3 and J is TRBJ2-3, with 7 positions matching TRBD2. Germline V lookup: CDR1 ENHRY, CDR2 SYGVKD. This CDR3 contains 17 residues. Written as DNA, the CDR3 is TGTGCCATCAACGCCCCGGGGGGTAGCGGAGGCACAGGTACGCAGTATTTT. Protein: CAINAPGGSGGTGTQYF.

On this clonotype: A read error may produce the germline difference seen at one junction end. The chain couples TRBV10-2 to TRBJ2-2; a possible D gene is TRBD2 (6 bases). Germline CDR1 is WSHSY and CDR2 is SAAADI. CDR3 length: 16 residues. The CDR3 loop is CVSSDYSWRVAGELFF. In DNA form, the CDR3 reads TGCGTCAGCAGTGATTATAGCTGGAGGGTAGCCGGGGAGCTGTTTTTT.

CDR3 bases: TGTGTTAGCAGCTTACAGGGGGCCCACCGCCTCGAGCAGTACTTC. It translates to CVSSLQGAHRLEQYF. The chain carries TRBV6-2 or TRBV6-3 and TRBJ2-7; 9 nucleotides line up with TRBD1. This CDR3 has 15 amino acids. CDR1 is MNHEY, CDR2 SVGEGT, per germline.

With regard to this clonotype: One end of the junction does not line up with germline, which may come from a read error. This chain connects TRBV11-2 to TRBJ2-1, with 9 bases matching TRBD1. The CDR3 has 16 residues. Germline loops: CDR1 SGHAT, CDR2 FQNNGV. The CDR3 DNA is TGTACCAGCCGCTTAGAGGCGGGACAGGGTTTGAATGAGCAGTTCTTC. It specifies CTSRLEAGQGLNEQFF. The variable domain in full, completed from reference TRBV11-2 and TRBJ2-1, reads EAGVAQSPRYKIIEKRQSVAFWCNPISGHATLYWYQQILGQGPKLLIQFQNNGVVDDSQLPKDRFSAERLKGVDSTLKIQPAKLEDSAVYLCTSRLEAGQGLNEQFFGPGTRLTVL.

Remarks on this clonotype: Being one base from a much bigger clone, this may be a read error. The V and J genes are TRBV28 and TRBJ2-7; perhaps TRBD1 as D (6 bases). With 7 bases removed from V and 6 bases from J, the gap between germline ends came to 25 bases. Germline lookup yields CDR1 MDHEN and CDR2 SYDVKM. The CDR3 loop spans 16 amino acids. CDR3 nucleotides: TGTGCCAGCAATTCCTGGGAACAGGGAGAAAGTAGCGAGCAGTACTTC. Protein: CASNSWEQGESSEQYF. The entire variable domain, with the rest obtained from reference TRBV28 and TRBJ2-7, is as follows: DVKVTQSSRYLVKRTGEKVFLECVQDMDHENMFWYRQDPGLGLRLIYFSYDVKMKEKGDIPEGYSVSREKKERFSLILESASTNQTSMYLCASNSWEQGESSEQYFGPGTRLTVT.

In its sample, this clonotype ranks as medium-sized. The V and J genes are TRBV4-1 and TRBJ2-1; no definite D call. Trimming stripped 5 bases from V and 9 bases from J, with 11 bases between. This CDR3 is 12 amino acids long. Germline loops: CDR1 MGHRA, CDR2 YSYEKL. The CDR3 here is CASSSPRAEQFF. For the CDR3, the DNA is TGCGCCAGCAGCTCCCCTAGGGCTGAGCAGTTCTTC.

The J gene is TRBJ2-7, the V gene TRBV10-1; D gene unclear. Germline CDR1 reads WNHNN; CDR2 reads SYGVQD (reference sequence). The length of the CDR3 is 14 residues. V dropped 0 bases and J dropped 7 bases, with 13 bases sitting between them. CDR3 amino acids: CASSESFRASEQYF. The CDR3 DNA is TGCGCCAGCAGTGAGTCCTTCCGGGCCTCGGAGCAGTACTTC.

Only a few counts were recorded for this clonotype. Since a much larger clone is just one base distant, this may be a read error. The rearrangement joins TRBV20-1 to TRBJ2-7; D is perhaps TRBD2 (5 bases). The CDR3 extends over 12 amino acids. V was shortened by 4 bases and J by 5 bases, with 12 bases between the two germline ends. Germline V lookup: CDR1 DFQATT, CDR2 SNEGSKA (reference sequence). In nucleotides, the CDR3 is TGCAGTGCTAAGAGGGATTTCCACGAGCAGTACTTC. Translated, it gives CSAKRDFHEQYF.

This clonotype showed up just a few times. A much larger clone is a single base away; this may be a read error. It is likely a read error, because the conserved phenylalanine at the end of the CDR3 is missing. This chain joins TRBV4-1 and TRBJ1-2; D not certain. Germline V gives CDR1 MGHRA, CDR2 YSYEKL. V shed 4 bases and J shed 7 bases, with 16 bases lying between them. The CDR3 totals 14 residues. The CDR3 is CASSLSGPHFGYTS. The CDR3 bases are TGCGCCAGCAGCCTATCCGGGCCTCACTTTGGCTACACCTCC.

The gene calls are TRBV30 and TRBJ2-7; possible D gene TRBD2, 6 bases. Germline lookup yields CDR1 GTSNPN and CDR2 SVGIG (reference sequence). The V gene lost 3 bases and the J gene lost 9 bases, with 21 bases spanning the gap. There are 14 residues in the CDR3. The CDR3 protein is CAWSTGGVSRGQYF. CDR3 in DNA: TGTGCCTGGAGCACTGGCGGGGTGTCCCGCGGGCAGTACTTC.

The rearrangement uses TRBV29-1 and TRBJ2-7, with unresolved D. V was shortened by 4 bases and J by 5 bases, with 12 bases between the two germline ends. Germline V gene sequence: CDR1 SQVTM, CDR2 ANQGSEA. The CDR3 spans 12 residues. For the CDR3, the DNA is TGCAGCGTTGTGGAGTCGGTAGACGAGCAGTACTTC. This sequence encodes CSVVESVDEQYF.